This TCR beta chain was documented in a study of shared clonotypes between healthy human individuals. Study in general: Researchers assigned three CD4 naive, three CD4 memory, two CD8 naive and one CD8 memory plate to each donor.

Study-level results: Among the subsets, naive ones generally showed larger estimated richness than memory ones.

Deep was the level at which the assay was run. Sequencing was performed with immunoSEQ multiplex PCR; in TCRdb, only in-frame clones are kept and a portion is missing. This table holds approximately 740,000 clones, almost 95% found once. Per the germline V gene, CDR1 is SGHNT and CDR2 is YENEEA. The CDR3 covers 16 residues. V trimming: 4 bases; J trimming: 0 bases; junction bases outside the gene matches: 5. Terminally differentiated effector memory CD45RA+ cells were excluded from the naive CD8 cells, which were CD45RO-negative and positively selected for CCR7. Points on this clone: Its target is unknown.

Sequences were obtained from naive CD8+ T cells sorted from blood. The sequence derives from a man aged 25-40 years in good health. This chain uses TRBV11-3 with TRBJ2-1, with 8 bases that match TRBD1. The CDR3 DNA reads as TGTGCCAGCAGCTCCAGGGGGCAGCTCTCCTACAATGAGCAGTTCTTC. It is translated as CASSSRGQLSYNEQFF.